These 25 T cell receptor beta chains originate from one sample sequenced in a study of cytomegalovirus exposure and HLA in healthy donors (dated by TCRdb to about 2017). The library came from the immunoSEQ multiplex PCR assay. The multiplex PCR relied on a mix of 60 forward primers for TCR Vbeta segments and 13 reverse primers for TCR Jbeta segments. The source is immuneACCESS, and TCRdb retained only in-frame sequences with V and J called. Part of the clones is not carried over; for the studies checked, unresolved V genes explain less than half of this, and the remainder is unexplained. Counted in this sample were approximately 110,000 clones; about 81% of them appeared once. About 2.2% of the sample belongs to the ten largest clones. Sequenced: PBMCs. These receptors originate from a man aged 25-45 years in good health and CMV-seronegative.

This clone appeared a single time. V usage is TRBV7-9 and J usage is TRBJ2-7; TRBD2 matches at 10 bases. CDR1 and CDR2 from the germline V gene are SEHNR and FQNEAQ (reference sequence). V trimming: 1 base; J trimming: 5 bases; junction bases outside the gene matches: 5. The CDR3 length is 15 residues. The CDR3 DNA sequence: TGTGCCAGCAGCTTAGGGGCTAGCGGGAGCGACGAGCAGTACTTC. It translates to CASSLGASGSDEQYF.

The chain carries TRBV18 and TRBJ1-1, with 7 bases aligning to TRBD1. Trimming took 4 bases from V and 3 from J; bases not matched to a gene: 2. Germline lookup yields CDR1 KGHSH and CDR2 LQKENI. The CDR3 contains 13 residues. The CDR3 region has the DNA TGTGCCAGCTCACAGGGGGCAGACACTGAAGCTTTCTTT. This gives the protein CASSQGADTEAFF.

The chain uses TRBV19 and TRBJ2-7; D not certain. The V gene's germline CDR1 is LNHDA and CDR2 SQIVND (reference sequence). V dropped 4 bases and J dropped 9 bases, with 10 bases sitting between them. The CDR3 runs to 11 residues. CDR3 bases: TGTGCCAGTAGTAATCAATTTTGGCAGTACTTC. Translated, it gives CASSNQFWQYF.

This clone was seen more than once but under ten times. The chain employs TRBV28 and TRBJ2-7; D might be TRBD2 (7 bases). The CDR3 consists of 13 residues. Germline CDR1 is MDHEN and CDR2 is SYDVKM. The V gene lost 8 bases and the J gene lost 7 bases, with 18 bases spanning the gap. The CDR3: CASGVGGAGEQYF. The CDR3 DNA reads TGTGCCAGCGGGGTTGGGGGGGCGGGTGAGCAGTACTTC.

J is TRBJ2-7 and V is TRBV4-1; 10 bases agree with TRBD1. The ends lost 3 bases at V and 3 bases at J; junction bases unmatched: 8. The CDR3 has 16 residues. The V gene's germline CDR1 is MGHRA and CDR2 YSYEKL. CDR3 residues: CASSQTQDRGSYEQYF. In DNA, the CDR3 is TGCGCCAGCAGCCAGACCCAGGACAGGGGGAGCTACGAGCAGTACTTC.

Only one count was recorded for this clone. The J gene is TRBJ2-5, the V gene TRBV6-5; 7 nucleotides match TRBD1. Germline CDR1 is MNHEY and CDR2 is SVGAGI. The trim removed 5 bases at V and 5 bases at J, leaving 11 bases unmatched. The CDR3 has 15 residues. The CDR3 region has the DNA TGTGCCAGCAGTGCCGGACAGGCGGCGGTGGAGACCCAGTACTTC. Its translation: CASSAGQAAVETQYF.

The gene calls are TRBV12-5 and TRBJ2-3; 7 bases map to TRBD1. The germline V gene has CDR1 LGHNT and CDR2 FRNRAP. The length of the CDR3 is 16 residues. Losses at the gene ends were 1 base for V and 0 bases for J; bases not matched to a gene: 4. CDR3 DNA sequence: TGTGCTAGTGGTTTGGGGGGACAGCTCAGCACAGATACGCAGTATTTT. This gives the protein CASGLGGQLSTDTQYF.

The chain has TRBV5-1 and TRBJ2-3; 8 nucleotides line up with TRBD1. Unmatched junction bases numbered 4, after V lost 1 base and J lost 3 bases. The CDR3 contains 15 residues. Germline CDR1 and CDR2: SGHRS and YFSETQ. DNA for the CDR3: TGCGCCAGCAGCTTGAGAACAGGGGGGACAGATACGCAGTATTTT. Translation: CASSLRTGGTDTQYF.

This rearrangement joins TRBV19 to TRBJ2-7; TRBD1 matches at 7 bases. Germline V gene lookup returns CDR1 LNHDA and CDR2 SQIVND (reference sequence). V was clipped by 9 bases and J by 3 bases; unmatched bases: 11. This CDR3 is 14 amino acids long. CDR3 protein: CARETGTALYEQYF. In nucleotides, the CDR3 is TGTGCCAGAGAAACCGGGACAGCCCTCTACGAGCAGTACTTC.

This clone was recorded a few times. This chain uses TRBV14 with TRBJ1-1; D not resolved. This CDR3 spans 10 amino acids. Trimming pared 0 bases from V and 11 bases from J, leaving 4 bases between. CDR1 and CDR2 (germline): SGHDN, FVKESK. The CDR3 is CASSQERAFF. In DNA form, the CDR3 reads TGTGCCAGCAGCCAAGAGAGGGCTTTCTTT.

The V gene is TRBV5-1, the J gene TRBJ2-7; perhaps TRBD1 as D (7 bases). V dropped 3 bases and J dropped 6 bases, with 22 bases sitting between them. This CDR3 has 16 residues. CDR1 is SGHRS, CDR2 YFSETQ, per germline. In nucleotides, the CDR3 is TGCGCCAGCAGCTCCCCCGGAGGGGGCGTATATGCCGAGCAGTACTTC. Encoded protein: CASSSPGGGVYAEQYF. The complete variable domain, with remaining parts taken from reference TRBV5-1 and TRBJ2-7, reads KAGVTQTPRYLIKTRGQQVTLSCSPISGHRSVSWYQQTPGQGLQFLFEYFSETQRNKGNFPGRFSGRQFSNSRSEMNVSTLELGDSALYLCASSSPGGGVYAEQYFGPGTRLTVT.

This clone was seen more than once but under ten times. CDR3 sequence: CASSTRLAGNEQFF. As DNA, the CDR3 is TGTGCCAGTAGTACTCGACTAGCGGGCAATGAGCAGTTCTTC. The rearrangement joins TRBV19 to TRBJ2-1; 10 bases are shared with TRBD2. With V trimmed by 4 bases and J by 6 bases, 3 bases remained unmatched. Germline V CDR1 and CDR2: LNHDA, SQIVND (reference sequence). The CDR3 is 14 residues long.

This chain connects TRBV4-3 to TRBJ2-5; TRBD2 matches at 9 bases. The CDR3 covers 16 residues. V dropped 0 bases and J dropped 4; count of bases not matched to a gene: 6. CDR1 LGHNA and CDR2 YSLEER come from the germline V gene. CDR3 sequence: CASSQDALAGRETQYF. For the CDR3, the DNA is TGCGCCAGCAGCCAAGACGCTCTAGCGGGGCGAGAGACCCAGTACTTC.

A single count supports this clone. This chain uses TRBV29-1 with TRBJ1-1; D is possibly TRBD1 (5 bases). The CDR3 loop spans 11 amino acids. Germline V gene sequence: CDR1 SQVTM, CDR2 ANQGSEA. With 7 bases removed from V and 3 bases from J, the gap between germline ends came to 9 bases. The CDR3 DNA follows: TGCAGCGCCAGGGTTGACACTGAAGCTTTCTTT. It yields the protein CSARVDTEAFF.

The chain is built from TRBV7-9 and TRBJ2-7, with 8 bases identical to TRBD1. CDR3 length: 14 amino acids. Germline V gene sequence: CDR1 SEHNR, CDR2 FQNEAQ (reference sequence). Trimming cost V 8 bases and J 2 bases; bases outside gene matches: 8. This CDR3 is CASGRDRPPYEQYF. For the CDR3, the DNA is TGTGCCAGCGGGCGGGACAGGCCACCCTACGAGCAGTACTTC. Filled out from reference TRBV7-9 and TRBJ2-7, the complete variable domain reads DTGVSQNPRHKITKRGQNVTFRCDPISEHNRLYWYRQTLGQGPEFLTYFQNEAQLEKSRLLSDRFSAERPKGSFSTLEIQRTEQGDSAMYLCASGRDRPPYEQYFGPGTRLTVT.

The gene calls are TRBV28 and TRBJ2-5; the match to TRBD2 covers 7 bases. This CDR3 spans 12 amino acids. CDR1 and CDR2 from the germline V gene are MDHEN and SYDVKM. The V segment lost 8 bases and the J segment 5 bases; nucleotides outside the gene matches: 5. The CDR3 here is CASGTTGETQYF. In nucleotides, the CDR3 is TGTGCCAGCGGGACTACCGGGGAGACCCAGTACTTC.

The CDR3 here is CAWTQDNSYEQYF. Written as DNA, the CDR3 is TGTGCCTGGACTCAGGACAATTCCTACGAGCAGTACTTC. This sequence joins TRBV30 and TRBJ2-7; perhaps TRBD1 as D (5 bases). Trimming took 4 bases from V and 1 from J, leaving 11 bases between them. This CDR3 spans 13 amino acids. Germline V lookup: CDR1 GTSNPN, CDR2 SVGIG (reference sequence).

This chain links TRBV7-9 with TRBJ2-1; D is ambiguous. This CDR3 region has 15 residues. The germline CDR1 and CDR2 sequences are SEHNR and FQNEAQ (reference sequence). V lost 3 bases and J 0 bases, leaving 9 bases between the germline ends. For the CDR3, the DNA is TGTGCCAGCAGCTTCGGCGGAAGCTCCTACAATGAGCAGTTCTTC. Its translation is CASSFGGSSYNEQFF.

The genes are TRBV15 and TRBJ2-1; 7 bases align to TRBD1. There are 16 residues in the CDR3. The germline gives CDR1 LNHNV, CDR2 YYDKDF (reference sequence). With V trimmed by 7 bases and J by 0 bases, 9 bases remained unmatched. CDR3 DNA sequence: TGTGCCACCAAAAACCGATCAGGGGGCTCCTACAATGAGCAGTTCTTC. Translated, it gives CATKNRSGGSYNEQFF.

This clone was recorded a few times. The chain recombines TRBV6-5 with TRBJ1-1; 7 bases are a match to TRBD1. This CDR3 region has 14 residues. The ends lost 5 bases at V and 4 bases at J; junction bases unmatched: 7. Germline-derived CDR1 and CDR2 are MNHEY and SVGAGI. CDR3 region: CASSRTGDTTEAFF. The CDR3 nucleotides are TGTGCCAGCAGTCGCACAGGGGACACCACTGAAGCTTTCTTT.

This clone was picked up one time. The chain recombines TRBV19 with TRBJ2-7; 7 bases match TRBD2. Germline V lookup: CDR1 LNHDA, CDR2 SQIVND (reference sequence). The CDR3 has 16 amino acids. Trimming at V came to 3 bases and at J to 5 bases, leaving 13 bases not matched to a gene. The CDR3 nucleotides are TGTGCCAGTAGTATGGTTTGGGAGGGGCGAGCGAACGAGCAGTACTTC. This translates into CASSMVWEGRANEQYF.

The CDR3 spells CASSSQDRLNQPQHF. Written as DNA, the CDR3 is TGCGCCAGCAGCAGCCAGGACAGGCTCAATCAGCCCCAGCATTTT. The J gene is TRBJ1-5, the V gene TRBV4-1; the match to TRBD1 covers 7 bases. V shed 5 bases, J shed 3 bases, and the junction held 7 bases outside the gene matches. There are 15 residues in the CDR3. Germline V gives CDR1 MGHRA, CDR2 YSYEKL.

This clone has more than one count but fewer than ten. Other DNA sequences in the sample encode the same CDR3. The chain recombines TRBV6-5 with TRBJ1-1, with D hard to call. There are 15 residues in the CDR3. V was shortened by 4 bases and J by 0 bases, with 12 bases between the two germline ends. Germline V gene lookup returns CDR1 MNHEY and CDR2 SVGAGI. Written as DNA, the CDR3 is TGTGCCAGCAGTTTCGGAGGGCTTATGAACACTGAAGCTTTCTTT. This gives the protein CASSFGGLMNTEAFF.

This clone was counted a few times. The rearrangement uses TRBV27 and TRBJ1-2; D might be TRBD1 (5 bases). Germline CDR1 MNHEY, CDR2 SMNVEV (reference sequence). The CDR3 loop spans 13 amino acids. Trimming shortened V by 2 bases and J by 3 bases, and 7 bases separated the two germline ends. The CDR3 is CASSLQGDYGYTF. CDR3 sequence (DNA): TGTGCCAGCAGTTTACAGGGTGACTATGGCTACACCTTC.

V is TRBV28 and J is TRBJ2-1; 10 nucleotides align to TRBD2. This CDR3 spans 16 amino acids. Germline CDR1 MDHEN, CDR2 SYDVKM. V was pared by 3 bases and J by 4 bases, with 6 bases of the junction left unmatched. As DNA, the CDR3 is TGTGCCAGCAGTTTGGCGGCTAGCGGGAGTTACAATGAGCAGTTCTTC. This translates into CASSLAASGSYNEQFF.